The present T cell receptor (beta chain) was sequenced within a study of OX40 agonist ivuxolimab in advanced cancers. Background on the study: Patients were dosed with the agonistic anti-OX40 (CD134) antibody ivuxolimab. Study results and caveats: Among T cells, CD8+ cells averaged more expanded clones than CD4+ cells.

The CDR3 spans 16 residues. The germline V gene encodes CDR1 PRHDT and CDR2 FYEKMQ (reference sequence). The V segment lost 0 bases and the J segment 3 bases; nucleotides outside the gene matches: 3. This clone was picked up a small number of times. Its target is unknown. TCRdb's table, derived via immunoSEQ multiplex PCR, lists solely in-frame clones and lacks some. The sample comprises about 26,000 clones, 75% to 90% of which are singletons, and approximately 35% rests with the top ten. This receptor was identified in an adult with an advanced solid tumor such as melanoma, head and neck, liver or kidney cancer. The material sequenced was CD4+ or CD8+ T cells sorted from blood, taken in a trial of the OX40 agonist ivuxolimab. The gene calls are TRBV13 and TRBJ2-7, with 12 bases lining up with TRBD1. CDR3 nucleotides: TGTGCCAGCAGCTTAGGCGGGACAGGGGGCAGCTACGAGCAGTACTTC. Translated, it gives CASSLGGTGGSYEQYF.